This paragraph covers one TCR beta chain sequence. It has no known antigen specificity. The record has no base qualities; no much larger clone is one base away. Counted from cysteine to phenylalanine, this CDR3 has 14 amino acids. Only the CDR3 DNA stays, 42 bases, in frame from base 1. Between the V and J ends, shortened by 2 bases and 6 bases respectively, the junction contains 13 bases. CDR1 and CDR2, looked up from the germline V gene, are MNHEY and SVGAGI. A second Seattle source provided samples from volunteer blood donors who had recovered from COVID-19. Whole blood was collected in K2EDTA tubes by collaborating institutions according to the institutions' own protocols. Collaborator samples were shipped for TCRbeta analysis as frozen whole blood, isolated PBMCs, or DNA extracted from either sample type. TCRbeta CDR3 regions were amplified from genomic DNA using the immunoSEQ Assay, a bias-controlled multiplex PCR. The study's own analysis went as follows. Within the assay, amplification of reference gene primers was used to estimate how many nucleated cells each sample contained. Sequence reads were collapsed and filtered to measure the absolute abundance of every unique TCRbeta CDR3 rearrangement. Productive Simpson clonality was computed per sample as the square root of Simpson's diversity index over productive rearrangements. This is the immuneACCESS table as TCRdb keeps it, with only in-frame sequences that have V and J called. A part of the clones is gone; compared with another copy, unresolved V genes explain less than half, and the rest is unexplained. That table is the source of V, J and clone size, and D and trimming were worked out from the DNA. The sample yields over 200,000 clones; roughly 90% were counted once. The top ten hold roughly 6% of the sample.

This record comes from a study of blood T cell repertoires in COVID-19 (dated by TCRdb to between 2020 and 2021). Background for the entire study: The collaborator samples originated in the United States, Italy and Spain and spanned the acute and convalescent phases of COVID-19. The material from the prospective study consisted of cDNA or gDNA derived from T cells, B-cell-depleted T cells, or PBMCs. Subjects who had been exposed to COVID-19, were actively infected with it, or had recovered from it provided the deeply sampled blood TCRbeta repertoires that made up the dataset. A freely available public database, intended as a resource for researchers studying the immune response to SARS-CoV-2, is where the repertoires were released. The samples were drawn from the first 160 participants of the ongoing ImmuneRACE study and from some 1,300 subjects provided by 6 global collaborators. Sample metadata almost always included a de-identified subject ID, COVID-19 status, age in years and sex. Where available, HLA class I and class II types were obtained from metadata supplied by the sample provider rather than from assay-based typing. General study outcomes and caveats: How much clinical and demographic metadata was included differed by source and by participant, and the metadata was provided uncurated.

The sequence derives from a man aged 60 to 75 who had recovered from COVID-19. The specimen was peripheral blood. This receptor chain uses TRBV6-5 and TRBJ1-2; a tentative D match to TRBD1 spans 6 bases. CDR3 reads: CASSYPSRGDGYTF. The nucleotide sequence is given as TGTGCCAGCAGTTACCCAAGCAGGGGAGATGGCTACACCTTC.